This TCR beta chain was retrieved from a study of CD4 T cell repertoires in COVID-19. General observations from the study: Sharing of several most expanded SARS-CoV-2-reactive clonotypes across memory subsets suggested intraclonal diversification. Some SARS-CoV-2 clonotypes, between about 7 and 28%, recurred in SARS-CoV and/or HKU1 cultures.

This CDR3 is built from 16 residues. The ends lost 5 bases at V and 0 bases at J; junction bases unmatched: 6. CDR1 is LNHDA and CDR2 is SQIVND in the germline V gene (reference sequence). Donors had recovered from mild-to-severe COVID-19. These memory T cells were uncultured and sequenced directly after ex vivo isolation. A word on this clone: Antigen specificity is unknown.

TCRdb keeps only in-frame clones here, not all; method: immunoSEQ multiplex PCR. The table shows over 75,000 clones, with about 80% occurring only once. This rearrangement joins TRBV19 to TRBJ1-4, with TRBD1 matching 7 bases. This specimen was CD4+ T cells from peripheral blood, taken after recovery from COVID-19. The sequence derives from a human donor who had COVID-19. Written as DNA, the CDR3 is TGTGCCAGTAGTCCAGGGACAGCCGCAACTAATGAAAAACTGTTTTTT. Translating it yields CASSPGTAATNEKLFF.